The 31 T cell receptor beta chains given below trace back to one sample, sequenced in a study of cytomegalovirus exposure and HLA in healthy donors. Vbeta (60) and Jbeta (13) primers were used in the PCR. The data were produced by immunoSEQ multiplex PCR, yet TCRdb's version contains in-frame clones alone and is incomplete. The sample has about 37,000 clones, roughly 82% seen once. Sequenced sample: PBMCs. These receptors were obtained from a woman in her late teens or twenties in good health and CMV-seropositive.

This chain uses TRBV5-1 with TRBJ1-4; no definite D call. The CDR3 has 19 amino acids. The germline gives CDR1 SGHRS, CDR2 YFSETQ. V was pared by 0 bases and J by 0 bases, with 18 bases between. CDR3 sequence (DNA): TGCGCCAGCAGCTTGGTGAGCGCCGCCCTTCTCCCAACTAATGAAAAACTGTTTTTT. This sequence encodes CASSLVSAALLPTNEKLFF.

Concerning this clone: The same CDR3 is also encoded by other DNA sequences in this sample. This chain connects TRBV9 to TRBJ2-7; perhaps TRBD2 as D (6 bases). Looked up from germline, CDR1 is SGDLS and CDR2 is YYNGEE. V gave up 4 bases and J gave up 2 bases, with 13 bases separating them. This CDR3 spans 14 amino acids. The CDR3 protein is CASSPRDSTYEQYF. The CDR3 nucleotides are TGTGCCAGCAGCCCCCGGGACTCTACCTACGAGCAGTACTTC.

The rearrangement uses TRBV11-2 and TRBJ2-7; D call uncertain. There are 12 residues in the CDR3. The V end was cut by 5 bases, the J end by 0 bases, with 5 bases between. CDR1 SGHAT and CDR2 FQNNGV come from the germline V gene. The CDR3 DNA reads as TGTGCCAGCAGCCGTAACTCCTACGAGCAGTACTTC. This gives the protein CASSRNSYEQYF.

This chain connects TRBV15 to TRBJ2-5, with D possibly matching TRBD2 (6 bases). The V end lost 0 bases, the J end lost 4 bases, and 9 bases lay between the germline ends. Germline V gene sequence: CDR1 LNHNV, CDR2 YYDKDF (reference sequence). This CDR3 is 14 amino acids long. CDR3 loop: CATSRDLGGETQYF. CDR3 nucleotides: TGTGCCACCAGCAGAGATCTCGGGGGAGAGACCCAGTACTTC.

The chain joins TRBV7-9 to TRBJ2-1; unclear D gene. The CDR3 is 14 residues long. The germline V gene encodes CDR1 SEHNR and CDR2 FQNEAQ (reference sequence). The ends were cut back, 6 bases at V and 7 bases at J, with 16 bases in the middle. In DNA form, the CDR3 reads TGTGCCAGCAGGACGTCATTGGCCGGGAATGAGCAGTTCTTC. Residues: CASRTSLAGNEQFF. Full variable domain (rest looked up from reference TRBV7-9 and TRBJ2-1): DTGVSQNPRHKITKRGQNVTFRCDPISEHNRLYWYRQTLGQGPEFLTYFQNEAQLEKSRLLSDRFSAERPKGSFSTLEIQRTEQGDSAMYLCASRTSLAGNEQFFGPGTRLTVL.

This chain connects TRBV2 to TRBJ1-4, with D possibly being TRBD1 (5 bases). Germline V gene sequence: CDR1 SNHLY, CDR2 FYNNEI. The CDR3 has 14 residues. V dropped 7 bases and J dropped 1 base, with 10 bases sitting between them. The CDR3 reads CASTTDQTNEKLFF. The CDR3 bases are TGTGCCAGCACGACAGACCAAACTAATGAAAAACTGTTTTTT.

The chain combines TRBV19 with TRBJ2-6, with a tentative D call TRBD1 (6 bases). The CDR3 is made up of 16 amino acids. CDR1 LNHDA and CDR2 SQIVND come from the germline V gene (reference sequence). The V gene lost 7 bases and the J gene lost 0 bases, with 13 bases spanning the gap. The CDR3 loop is CASKGTHSSGANVLTF. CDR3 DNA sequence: TGTGCCAGTAAGGGGACACATTCCTCTGGGGCCAACGTCCTGACTTTC.

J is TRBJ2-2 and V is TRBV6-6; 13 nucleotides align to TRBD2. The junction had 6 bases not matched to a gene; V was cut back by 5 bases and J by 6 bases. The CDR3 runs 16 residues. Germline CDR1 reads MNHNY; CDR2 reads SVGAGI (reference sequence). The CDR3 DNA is TGTGCCAGCAGTGACTACACTAGCGGGGGGGCCGGGGAGCTGTTTTTT. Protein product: CASSDYTSGGAGELFF.

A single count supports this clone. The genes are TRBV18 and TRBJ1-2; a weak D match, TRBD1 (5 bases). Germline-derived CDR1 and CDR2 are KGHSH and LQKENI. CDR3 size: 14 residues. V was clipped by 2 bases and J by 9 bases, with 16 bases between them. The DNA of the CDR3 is TGTGCCAGCTCACCATCGGGGGACCCTTTCCGCTACACCTTC. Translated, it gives CASSPSGDPFRYTF.

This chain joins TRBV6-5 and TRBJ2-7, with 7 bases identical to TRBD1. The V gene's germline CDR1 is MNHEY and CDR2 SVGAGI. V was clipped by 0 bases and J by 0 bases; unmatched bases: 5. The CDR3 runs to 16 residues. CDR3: CASSYSQGVLSYEQYF. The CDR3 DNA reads TGTGCCAGCAGTTACTCCCAGGGGGTGCTCTCCTACGAGCAGTACTTC.

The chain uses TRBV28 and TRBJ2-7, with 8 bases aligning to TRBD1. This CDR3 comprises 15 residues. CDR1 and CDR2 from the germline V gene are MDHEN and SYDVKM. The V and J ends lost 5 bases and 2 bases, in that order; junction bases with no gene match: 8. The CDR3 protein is CASSTDRARAYEQYF. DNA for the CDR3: TGTGCCAGCAGTACGGACAGGGCCAGGGCCTACGAGCAGTACTTC.

The CDR3 sequence is CASRRPGGAETQYF. The CDR3 DNA follows: TGTGCCAGCAGGCGTCCCGGGGGGGCTGAGACCCAGTACTTC. The chain employs TRBV2 and TRBJ2-5, with 8 bases lining up with TRBD2. Losses at the gene ends were 6 bases for V and 5 bases for J; bases not matched to a gene: 8. The CDR3 loop spans 14 amino acids. Per the germline V gene, CDR1 is SNHLY and CDR2 is FYNNEI.

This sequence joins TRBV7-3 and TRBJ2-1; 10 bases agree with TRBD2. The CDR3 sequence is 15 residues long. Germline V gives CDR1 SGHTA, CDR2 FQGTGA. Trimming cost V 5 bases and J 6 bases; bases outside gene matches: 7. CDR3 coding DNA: TGTGCCAGCAGCCCCGATAGCGGGAGGCCCAATGAGCAGTTCTTC. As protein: CASSPDSGRPNEQFF.

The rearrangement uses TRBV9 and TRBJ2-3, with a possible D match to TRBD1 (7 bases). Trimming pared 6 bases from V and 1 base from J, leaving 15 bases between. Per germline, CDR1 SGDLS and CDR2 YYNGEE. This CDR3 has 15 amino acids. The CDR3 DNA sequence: TGTGCCAGCACCCAGGGGGGCGTGGGCACAGATACGCAGTATTTT. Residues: CASTQGGVGTDTQYF. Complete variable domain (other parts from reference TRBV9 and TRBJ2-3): DSGVTQTPKHLITATGQRVTLRCSPRSGDLSVYWYQQSLDQGLQFLIQYYNGEERAKGNILERFSAQQFPDLHSELNLSSLELGDSALYFCASTQGGVGTDTQYFGPGTRLTVL.

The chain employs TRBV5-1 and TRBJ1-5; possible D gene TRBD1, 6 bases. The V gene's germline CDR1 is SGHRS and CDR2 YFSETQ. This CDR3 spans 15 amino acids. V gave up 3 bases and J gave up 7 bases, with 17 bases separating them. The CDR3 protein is CASSSGPQRGQPQHF. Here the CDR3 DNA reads TGCGCCAGCAGCTCGGGACCCCAAAGGGGGCAGCCCCAGCATTTT.

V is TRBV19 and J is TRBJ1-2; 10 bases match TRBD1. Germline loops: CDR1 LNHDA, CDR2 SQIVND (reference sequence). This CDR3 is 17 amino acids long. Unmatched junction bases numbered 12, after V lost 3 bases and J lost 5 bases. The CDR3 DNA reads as TGTGCCAGTAGTATCCTCCCGGGACAGGGGAAAGAGTATGGCTACACCTTC. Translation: CASSILPGQGKEYGYTF.

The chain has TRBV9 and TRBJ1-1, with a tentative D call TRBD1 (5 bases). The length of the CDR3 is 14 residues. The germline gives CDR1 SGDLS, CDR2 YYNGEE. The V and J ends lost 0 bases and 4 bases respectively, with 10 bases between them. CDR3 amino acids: CASSVGGAGTEAFF. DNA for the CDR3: TGTGCCAGCAGCGTAGGCGGGGCTGGCACTGAAGCTTTCTTT.

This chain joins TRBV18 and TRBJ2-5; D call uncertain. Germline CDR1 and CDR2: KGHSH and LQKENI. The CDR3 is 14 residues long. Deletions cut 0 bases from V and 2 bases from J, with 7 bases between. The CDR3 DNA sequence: TGTGCCAGCTCACCACCGTCCCAGCAAGAGACCCAGTACTTC. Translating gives CASSPPSQQETQYF. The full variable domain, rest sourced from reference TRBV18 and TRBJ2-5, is NAGVMQNPRHLVRRRGQEARLRCSPMKGHSHVYWYRQLPEEGLKFMVYLQKENIIDESGMPKERFSAEFPKEGPSILRIQQVVRGDSAAYFCASSPPSQQETQYFGPGTRLLVL.

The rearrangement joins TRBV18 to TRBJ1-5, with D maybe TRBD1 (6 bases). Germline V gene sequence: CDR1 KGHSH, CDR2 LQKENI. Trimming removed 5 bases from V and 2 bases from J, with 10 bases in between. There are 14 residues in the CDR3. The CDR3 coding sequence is TGTGCCAGCTCAGACAGGTGGGGCAATCAGCCCCAGCATTTT. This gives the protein CASSDRWGNQPQHF. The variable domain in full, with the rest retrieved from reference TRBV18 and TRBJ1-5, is NAGVMQNPRHLVRRRGQEARLRCSPMKGHSHVYWYRQLPEEGLKFMVYLQKENIIDESGMPKERFSAEFPKEGPSILRIQQVVRGDSAAYFCASSDRWGNQPQHFGDGTRLSIL.

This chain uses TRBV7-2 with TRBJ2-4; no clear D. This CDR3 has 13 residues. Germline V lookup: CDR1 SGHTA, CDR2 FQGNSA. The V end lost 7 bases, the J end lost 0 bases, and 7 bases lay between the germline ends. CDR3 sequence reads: CASTRTAKNIQYF. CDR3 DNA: TGTGCCAGCACGCGTACAGCCAAAAACATTCAGTACTTC. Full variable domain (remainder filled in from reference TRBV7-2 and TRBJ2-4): GAGVSQSPSNKVTEKGKDVELRCDPISGHTALYWYRQSLGQGLEFLIYFQGNSAPDKSGLPSDRFSAERTGGSVSTLTIQRTQQEDSAVYLCASTRTAKNIQYFGAGTRLSVL.

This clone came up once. CDR3 DNA sequence: TGCAGCGTTTGGAGTACCGGGACAGGGGGGAAATATGAGCAGTTCTTC. Residues: CSVWSTGTGGKYEQFF. The chain joins TRBV29-1 to TRBJ2-1, with 11 nucleotides matching TRBD1. The CDR3 has 16 amino acids. Germline CDR1 and CDR2: SQVTM and ANQGSEA. Losses at the gene ends were 5 bases for V and 8 bases for J; bases not matched to a gene: 14.

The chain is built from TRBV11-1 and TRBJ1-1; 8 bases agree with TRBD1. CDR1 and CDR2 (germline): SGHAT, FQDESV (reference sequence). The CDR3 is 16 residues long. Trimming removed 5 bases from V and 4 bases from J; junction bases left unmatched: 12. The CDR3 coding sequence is TGTGCCAGCAGCCTCAAACACCAACAGGGGGGCACTGAAGCTTTCTTT. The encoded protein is CASSLKHQQGGTEAFF.

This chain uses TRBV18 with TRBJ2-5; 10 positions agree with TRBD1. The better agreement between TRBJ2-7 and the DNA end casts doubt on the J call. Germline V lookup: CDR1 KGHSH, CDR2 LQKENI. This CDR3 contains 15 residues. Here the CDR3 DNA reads TGTGCCAGCTCACCGGGACAGGGGCAAACCTACGAGCAGTACTTC. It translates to CASSPGQGQTYEQYF.

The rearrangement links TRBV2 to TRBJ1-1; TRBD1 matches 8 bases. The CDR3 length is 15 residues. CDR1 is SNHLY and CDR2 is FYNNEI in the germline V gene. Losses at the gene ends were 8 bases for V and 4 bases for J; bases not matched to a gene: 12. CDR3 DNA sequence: TGTGCCAGCGGAACAGGGGGACTTTGGGGCACTGAAGCTTTCTTT. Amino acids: CASGTGGLWGTEAFF.

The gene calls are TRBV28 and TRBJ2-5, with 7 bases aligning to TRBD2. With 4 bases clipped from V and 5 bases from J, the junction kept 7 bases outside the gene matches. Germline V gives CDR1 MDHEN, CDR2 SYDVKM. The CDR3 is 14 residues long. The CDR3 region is CASSSQVGGETQYF. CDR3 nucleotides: TGTGCCAGCAGTTCCCAGGTGGGGGGGGAGACCCAGTACTTC. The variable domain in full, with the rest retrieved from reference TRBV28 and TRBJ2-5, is DVKVTQSSRYLVKRTGEKVFLECVQDMDHENMFWYRQDPGLGLRLIYFSYDVKMKEKGDIPEGYSVSREKKERFSLILESASTNQTSMYLCASSSQVGGETQYFGPGTRLLVL.

CDR3 protein: CASRTRPHYEQYF. Here the CDR3 DNA reads TGTGCCAGCCGGACTCGACCTCACTACGAGCAGTACTTC. The genes are TRBV28 and TRBJ2-7, with TRBD2 as a possible D gene (5 bases). Germline-derived CDR1 and CDR2 are MDHEN and SYDVKM. Trimming cost V 8 bases and J 3 bases, with 14 bases left between them. This CDR3 contains 13 residues.

CDR3 region: CASSKVRSGEIQPQHF. CDR3 DNA: TGTGCCAGCAGCAAAGTTAGGTCGGGGGAGATTCAGCCCCAGCATTTT. The rearrangement links TRBV21-1 to TRBJ1-5. TRBV21-1 has pseudogene status. The CDR3 covers 16 residues.

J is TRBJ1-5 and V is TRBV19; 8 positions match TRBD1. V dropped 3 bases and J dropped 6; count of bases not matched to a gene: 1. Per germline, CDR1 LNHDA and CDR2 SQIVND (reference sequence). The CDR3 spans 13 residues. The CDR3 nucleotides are TGTGCCAGTAGTATGGACAGGGTTCAGCCCCAGCATTTT. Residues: CASSMDRVQPQHF.

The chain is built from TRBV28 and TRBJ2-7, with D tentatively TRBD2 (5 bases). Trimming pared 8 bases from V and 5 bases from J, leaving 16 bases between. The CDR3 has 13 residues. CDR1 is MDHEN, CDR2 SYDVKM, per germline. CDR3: CASHHSGIDEQYF. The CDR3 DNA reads TGTGCCAGCCACCATTCGGGGATAGACGAGCAGTACTTC.

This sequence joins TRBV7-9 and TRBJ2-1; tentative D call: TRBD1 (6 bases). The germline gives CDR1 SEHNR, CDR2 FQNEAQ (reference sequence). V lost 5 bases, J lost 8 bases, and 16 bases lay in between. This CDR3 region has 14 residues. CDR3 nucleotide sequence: TGTGCCAGCAGCCCAGGGGCTCATAGTGATGAGCAGTTCTTC. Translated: CASSPGAHSDEQFF.

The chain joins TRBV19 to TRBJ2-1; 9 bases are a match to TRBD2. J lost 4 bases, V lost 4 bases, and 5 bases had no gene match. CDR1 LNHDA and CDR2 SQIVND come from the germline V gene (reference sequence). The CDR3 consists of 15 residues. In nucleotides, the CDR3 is TGTGCCAGTAGTAGGGGTAGCGGGGGTTACAATGAGCAGTTCTTC. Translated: CASSRGSGGYNEQFF.